Listed here are 10 T cell receptor beta chains from one sample, sequenced in a study of healthy donors' naive CD4 and CD8 T cells (dated by TCRdb to about 2015). The sample was run on a 454 GS FLX Titanium. A previously published linear amplification protocol was used to build TCR libraries from about 500 ng of total RNA. TCRdb reworked the public reads: Q25 trimming with fastp, MiXCR clone assembly, productive beta chains retained. Every distinct CDR3 protein forms one entry, paired with its most common genes and DNA. The sample records roughly 200,000 distinct CDR3 sequences, over 60% of which are singletons. The ten largest account for more than 2% of the sample. Sequencing was carried out using naive CD4+ and CD8+ T cells sorted from blood, pooled from several donors. What this sample's cell subset or site label stands for: FACS-sorted naive CD4+ (CD45RO-CD45RA+) and naive CD8+ (CD45RA+CD27bright) T cells. These receptors came from a pool of human donors in good health; the sample pools cells from several healthy donors.

This clonotype was picked up a small number of times. The chain uses TRBV29-1 and TRBJ2-1, with 7 bases fitting TRBD1. Germline lookup yields CDR1 SQVTM and CDR2 ANQGSEA. With V trimmed by 4 bases and J by 15 bases, 6 bases remained unmatched. The CDR3 extends over 10 amino acids. The CDR3 nucleotides are TGCAGCGTTGCGACAGGGTGGGCGTTCTTC. Protein product: CSVATGWAFF.

J is TRBJ1-1 and V is TRBV29-1, with a weak D call TRBD1 (6 bases). The CDR3 is made up of 13 amino acids. Per germline, CDR1 SQVTM and CDR2 ANQGSEA. The ends were cut back, 3 bases at V and 2 bases at J, with 10 bases in the middle. This CDR3 is CSVEGAFNTEAFF. CDR3 DNA: TGCAGCGTTGAGGGGGCCTTCAACACTGAAGCTTTCTTT.

V usage is TRBV29-1 and J usage is TRBJ2-7; 7 nucleotides match TRBD2. J gave up 1 base and V 7 bases, and 10 bases lay outside the gene matches. CDR1 is SQVTM and CDR2 is ANQGSEA in the germline V gene. The CDR3 runs 14 residues. CDR3 region: CSAYGGGKSYEQYF. CDR3 bases: TGCAGCGCCTATGGGGGAGGGAAGTCCTACGAGCAGTACTTC.

The chain employs TRBV30 and TRBJ1-5; D possibly corresponds to TRBD1 (6 bases). Trimming cost V 1 base and J 6 bases, with 13 bases left between them. Germline V gene lookup returns CDR1 GTSNPN and CDR2 SVGIG (reference sequence). This CDR3 is 14 amino acids long. Here the CDR3 DNA reads TGTGCCTGGAGTGCAGGGGCCGGACGTCAGCCCCAGCATTTT. Encoded protein: CAWSAGAGRQPQHF.

V is TRBV29-1 and J is TRBJ1-1, with a tentative D call TRBD1 (5 bases). Germline V gives CDR1 SQVTM, CDR2 ANQGSEA. V was trimmed by 6 bases and J by 7 bases, leaving 9 bases between them. The CDR3 spans 10 residues. The CDR3 is CSVPGIEAFF. In nucleotides, the CDR3 is TGCAGCGTCCCAGGGATTGAAGCTTTCTTT. The full variable domain, completed using reference TRBV29-1 and TRBJ1-1, is SAVISQKPSRDICQRGTSLTIQCQVDSQVTMMFWYRQQPGQSLTLIATANQGSEATYESGFVIDKFPISRPNLTFSTLTVSNMSPEDSSIYLCSVPGIEAFFGQGTRLTVV.

The V and J genes are TRBV6-5 and TRBJ2-1; D gene ambiguous. Germline V gene sequence: CDR1 MNHEY, CDR2 SVGAGI. V dropped 5 bases and J dropped 6 bases, with 17 bases sitting between them. The CDR3 consists of 15 residues. This chain's CDR3 is CASSPLSSPANEQFF. CDR3 sequence (DNA): TGTGCCAGCAGTCCACTCAGTAGCCCCGCCAATGAGCAGTTCTTC.

V gene TRBV6-2 or TRBV6-3 combines with J gene TRBJ2-5; tentative D call: TRBD1 (6 bases). CDR3 length: 15 amino acids. Germline V CDR1 and CDR2: MNHEY, SVGEGT. The V end lost 2 bases, the J end lost 1 base, and 11 bases lay between the germline ends. The CDR3 sequence is CASSYLDRTQETQYF. The DNA for the CDR3 is TGTGCCAGCAGTTACCTCGACAGGACCCAAGAGACCCAGTACTTC.

This clonotype came up a few times. V gene TRBV29-1 combines with J gene TRBJ2-1, with D possibly TRBD2 on 6 matching bases. Trimming pared 8 bases from V and 3 bases from J, leaving 14 bases between. Germline-derived CDR1 and CDR2 are SQVTM and ANQGSEA. This CDR3 is built from 13 residues. The CDR3: CSPIRLDYNEQFF. Here the CDR3 DNA reads TGCAGCCCCATTCGACTAGACTACAATGAGCAGTTCTTC.

This clonotype came up once. The chain uses TRBV29-1 and TRBJ1-2, with D tentatively TRBD1 (5 bases). Germline V gene lookup returns CDR1 SQVTM and CDR2 ANQGSEA. Trimming took off 5 bases at V and 0 bases at J, with 10 bases between the two ends. The CDR3 contains 13 residues. CDR3 nucleotide sequence: TGCAGCGTTAGGGACGGTACTAACTATGGCTACACCTTC. It is translated as CSVRDGTNYGYTF.

The rearrangement links TRBV13 to TRBJ2-1, with D possibly TRBD2 on 7 matching bases. Germline CDR1 PRHDT, CDR2 FYEKMQ (reference sequence). V dropped 5 bases and J dropped 8 bases, with 16 bases sitting between them. The CDR3 is 14 amino acids. CDR3 DNA: TGTGCCAGCAGCCCTAGCGGAGGGGGGGATGAGCAGTTCTTC. This gives the protein CASSPSGGGDEQFF.